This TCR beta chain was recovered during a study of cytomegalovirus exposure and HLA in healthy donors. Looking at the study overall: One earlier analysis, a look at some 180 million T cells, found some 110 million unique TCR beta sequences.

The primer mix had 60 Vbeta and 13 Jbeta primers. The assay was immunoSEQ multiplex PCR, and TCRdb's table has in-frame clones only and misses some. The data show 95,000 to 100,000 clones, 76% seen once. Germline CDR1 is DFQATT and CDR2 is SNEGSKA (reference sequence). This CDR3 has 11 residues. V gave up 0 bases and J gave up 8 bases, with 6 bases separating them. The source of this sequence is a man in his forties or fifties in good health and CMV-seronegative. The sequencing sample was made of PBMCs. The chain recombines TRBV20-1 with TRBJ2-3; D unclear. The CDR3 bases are TGCAGTGCTAGAGATAAAGCTACGCAGTATTTT. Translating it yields CSARDKATQYF.